This T cell receptor beta chain was found in a study of PD-L1 blockade in urothelial cancer. Indicated time point: pretreatment peripheral blood. Clones were read by immunoSEQ multiplex PCR, and TCRdb kept only the in-frame ones, dropping some. Of about 85,000 clones listed, approximately 87% are singletons. Germline trimming cut 5 bases from V and 2 bases from J; bases unmatched to any gene: 10. The V gene's germline CDR1 is SGHTA and CDR2 FQGNSA. The CDR3 runs to 16 residues. Only one count was recorded for this clone. This specimen consisted of PBMCs, obtained around atezolizumab (anti-PD-L1) treatment. The chain employs TRBV7-2 and TRBJ2-5; TRBD1 matches 8 bases. This receptor was obtained from a man between 60 and 75 years old with urothelial cancer. Here the CDR3 DNA reads TGTGCCAGCAGCGAAACGGGACAGGAACCACAAGAGACCCAGTACTTC. Translating it yields CASSETGQEPQETQYF.